What follows are 22 T cell receptor beta chains derived from one specimen sequenced in a study of T cells in Graves' hyperthyroidism and ophthalmopathy. Authors of the study amplified TCR beta CDR3 regions from RNA transcripts. HTBI primers drove first-round RT-PCR of the TCR CDR3. Each CDR3 protein is one row after TCRdb ran MiXCR on the multiplex PCR reads. The table records 600,000 to 900,000 distinct CDR3 sequences, roughly 15% of them present only once. Sequencing was done on a sample of blood. Receptors originate from a young man with Graves' hyperthyroidism.

Only a few counts were recorded for this clonotype. The genes are TRBV6-1 and TRBJ1-2; a weak D match, TRBD1 (5 bases). This CDR3 region has 13 residues. CDR1 is MNHNS, CDR2 SASEGT, per germline. Trimming shortened V by 4 bases and J by 4 bases, and 10 bases separated the two germline ends. This chain's CDR3 is CASSVTEVYGYTF. The CDR3 DNA is TGTGCCAGCAGTGTGACAGAGGTCTATGGCTACACCTTC.

The gene calls are TRBV2 and TRBJ2-2, with D possibly matching TRBD1 (6 bases). Germline CDR1 reads SNHLY; CDR2 reads FYNNEI. V was shortened by 2 bases and J by 4 bases, with 8 bases between the two germline ends. This CDR3 is 14 amino acids long. DNA for the CDR3: TGTGCCAGCAGTGAATCACAGGGCACCGGGGAGCTGTTTTTT. This sequence encodes CASSESQGTGELFF.

Remarks on this clonotype: This may be a read error: a much more frequent sequence differs by one nucleotide. The chain links TRBV2 to TRBJ2-1, with D hard to call. The germline V gene encodes CDR1 SNHLY and CDR2 FYNNEI. The CDR3 consists of 13 residues. This CDR3 is CASSELRVGEQLF. The CDR3 DNA sequence: TGTGCCAGCAGTGAGTTACGGGTAGGTGAGCAGCTCTTC.

This clonotype occurred many times. This CDR3 reads CASSYIQRTDTQYF. CDR3 DNA sequence: TGTGCCAGCAGTTACATCCAGCGTACAGATACGCAGTATTTT. The chain is built from TRBV6-2 or TRBV6-3 and TRBJ2-3; D unresolved. Germline assignment: CDR1 MNHEY and CDR2 SVGEGT. The V end lost 2 bases, the J end lost 3 bases, and 9 bases lay between the germline ends. The CDR3 extends over 14 amino acids.

This clonotype occurred a few times. CDR3 protein: CSARAYTQYF. CDR3 nucleotides: TGCAGTGCTAGAGCCTATACGCAGTATTTT. The V call is TRBV20-1, the J call TRBJ2-3; D is uncertain. Germline V gene lookup returns CDR1 DFQATT and CDR2 SNEGSKA (reference sequence). This CDR3 has 10 residues. V was clipped by 1 base and J by 7 bases, with 3 bases between them.

This clonotype was detected only a few times. V usage is TRBV20-1 and J usage is TRBJ1-2; the D gene is possibly TRBD1 (5 bases). Deletions cut 2 bases from V and 0 bases from J, with 13 bases between. This CDR3 is 15 amino acids long. Germline CDR1 and CDR2: DFQATT and SNEGSKA (reference sequence). CDR3 DNA: TGCAGTGCTAGACCCCGGGACCGAACTAACTATGGCTACACCTTC. As protein: CSARPRDRTNYGYTF.

This clonotype has only one observation. The V and J genes are TRBV30 and TRBJ1-2, with 9 bases that match TRBD1. CDR3 length equals 15 residues. Germline trimming cut 2 bases from V and 4 bases from J; bases unmatched to any gene: 8. From germline, CDR1 is GTSNPN and CDR2 SVGIG (reference sequence). The CDR3 sequence: CAWSSGGQGFYGYTF. In nucleotides, the CDR3 is TGTGCCTGGAGTAGCGGGGGACAGGGATTCTATGGCTACACCTTC.

The sample holds many counts of this clonotype. This chain joins TRBV20-1 and TRBJ2-4, with D uncertain. CDR1 and CDR2 (germline): DFQATT, SNEGSKA (reference sequence). Trimming left V 3 bases short and J 0 bases short, with 9 bases between. The CDR3 sequence is 14 residues long. Written as DNA, the CDR3 is TGCAGTGCTAGGAACTATCTAGCCAAAAACATTCAGTACTTC. Protein sequence: CSARNYLAKNIQYF.

At least ten counts were recorded for this clonotype. This sequence joins TRBV7-2 and TRBJ2-5; D remains unclear. The length of the CDR3 is 13 residues. With 4 bases removed from V and 7 bases from J, the gap between germline ends came to 13 bases. Germline V gene lookup returns CDR1 SGHTA and CDR2 FQGNSA. CDR3: CASSWTDARTQYF. DNA of the CDR3: TGTGCCAGCAGCTGGACGGACGCGAGGACCCAGTACTTC. Looking up the rest from reference TRBV7-2 and TRBJ2-5 gives the full variable domain: GAGVSQSPSNKVTEKGKDVELRCDPISGHTALYWYRQSLGQGLEFLIYFQGNSAPDKSGLPSDRFSAERTGGSVSTLTIQRTQQEDSAVYLCASSWTDARTQYFGPGTRLLVL.

Ten or more counts support this clonotype. V gene TRBV20-1 combines with J gene TRBJ2-7; 11 bases map to TRBD2. V shed 5 bases, J shed 2 bases, and the junction held 11 bases outside the gene matches. The CDR3 has 16 amino acids. Germline V gene sequence: CDR1 DFQATT, CDR2 SNEGSKA (reference sequence). The CDR3, as DNA: TGCAGTGCTGTCAGACCGGGACTAGCGGAGACCTACGAGCAGTACTTC. This codes for CSAVRPGLAETYEQYF.

Many counts were recorded for this clonotype. The chain joins TRBV2 to TRBJ2-5; D could derive from TRBD1 or TRBD2 (5 bases each). The germline V gene has CDR1 SNHLY and CDR2 FYNNEI. V lost 7 bases and J 4 bases, leaving 16 bases between the germline ends. The CDR3 totals 14 residues. The CDR3 DNA sequence: TGTGCCAGCACCTCCGGGACGGTCTCAGAGACCCAGTACTTC. Translating gives CASTSGTVSETQYF.

The rearrangement uses TRBV28 and TRBJ1-5; D remains ambiguous. Germline assignment: CDR1 MDHEN and CDR2 SYDVKM. The CDR3 is made up of 14 amino acids. Deletions cut 3 bases from V and 10 bases from J, with 16 bases between. For the CDR3, the DNA is TGTGCCAGCAGTTTCGTGGGAGTGTGGGTACCCCAGCATTTT. Translating it yields CASSFVGVWVPQHF.

The rearrangement links TRBV24-1 to TRBJ2-1, with a tentative D call TRBD2 (6 bases). There are 15 residues in the CDR3. Germline values: CDR1 KGHDR, CDR2 SFDVKD. The germline V and J ends were trimmed by 3 bases and 8 bases, with 16 bases remaining between them. The CDR3 protein is CATSDQEPPGDEQFF. For the CDR3, the DNA is TGTGCCACCAGTGATCAGGAGCCCCCGGGGGATGAGCAGTTCTTC.

At least ten counts were recorded for this clonotype. The V gene is TRBV28, the J gene TRBJ2-5; D is possibly TRBD2 (6 bases). CDR1 and CDR2 (germline): MDHEN, SYDVKM. The V and J ends lost 8 bases and 7 bases respectively, with 20 bases between them. The CDR3 has 14 amino acids. DNA of the CDR3: TGTGCCAGCCCCCCCCAGGCCGGGAGAAGGACCCAGTACTTC. Encoded protein: CASPPQAGRRTQYF.

This clonotype was seen many times. The chain is built from TRBV18 and TRBJ1-1; D gene ambiguous. V lost 0 bases to trimming and J lost 0 bases, with 2 bases between them. This CDR3 contains 13 residues. Germline lookup yields CDR1 KGHSH and CDR2 LQKENI. As DNA, the CDR3 is TGTGCCAGCTCACCACCGGTGAACACTGAAGCTTTCTTT. It is translated as CASSPPVNTEAFF.

The V call is TRBV7-9, the J call TRBJ1-1; 7 positions agree with TRBD1. Germline V gives CDR1 SEHNR, CDR2 FQNEAQ (reference sequence). Trimming removed 5 bases from V and 1 base from J; junction bases left unmatched: 7. The CDR3 spans 15 residues. The CDR3 DNA sequence: TGTGCCAGCAGCGGAACAGGGGCTTGGAACACTGAAGCTTTCTTT. It encodes CASSGTGAWNTEAFF.

The V call is TRBV7-6, the J call TRBJ1-1; D is unclear. The V gene's germline CDR1 is SGHVS and CDR2 FNYEAQ. CDR3 length: 13 residues. Trimming pared 1 base from V and 7 bases from J, leaving 10 bases between. The CDR3 DNA follows: TGTGCCAGCAGCTTAGGAGAAGGAATTGAAGCTTTCTTT. Its translation is CASSLGEGIEAFF.

The chain joins TRBV12-3 or TRBV12-4 to TRBJ2-7, with 12 bases fitting TRBD1. V shed 0 bases, J shed 4 bases, and the junction held 4 bases outside the gene matches. There are 16 residues in the CDR3. For the CDR3, the DNA is TGTGCCAGCAGTTTAGCCCCGGGACAGGGGGCTTACGAGCAGTACTTC. This encodes CASSLAPGQGAYEQYF.

J is TRBJ2-5 and V is TRBV12-3 or TRBV12-4; D unclear. This CDR3 has 13 amino acids. The DNA for the CDR3 is TGTCCTAACCGCGCCGAGGAAAAAGAGACCCAGTACTTC. It is translated as CPNRAEEKETQYF.

The rearrangement uses TRBV4-1 and TRBJ2-5, with 12 bases lining up with TRBD2. The germline V gene has CDR1 MGHRA and CDR2 YSYEKL. J was trimmed by 1 base and V by 1 base; bases with no gene match: 10. The CDR3 consists of 19 residues. The CDR3 nucleotides read TGCGCCAGCAGCCAAGTTAGGACGGCTAGCGGGAGGGTCCAAGAGACCCAGTACTTC. Translation: CASSQVRTASGRVQETQYF.

This clonotype was counted many times. The chain is built from TRBV10-3 and TRBJ2-7; D not resolved. V gave up 3 bases and J gave up 5 bases, with 5 bases separating them. This CDR3 has 11 residues. Germline V gene sequence: CDR1 ENHRY, CDR2 SYGVKD. The CDR3 here is CAISDQDEQYF. The DNA of the CDR3 is TGTGCCATCAGTGATCAGGACGAGCAGTACTTC.

The table lists this clonotype with many counts. The V call is TRBV28, the J call TRBJ2-3; tentatively, D is TRBD2 (7 bases). The CDR3 loop spans 15 amino acids. Germline assignment: CDR1 MDHEN and CDR2 SYDVKM. Trimming stripped 6 bases from V and 2 bases from J, with 15 bases between. Written as DNA, the CDR3 is TGTGCCAGCAGGGGAGGGGGTTCTTTCACAGATACGCAGTATTTT. It yields the protein CASRGGGSFTDTQYF.